One and the same sample provided the 5 T cell receptor beta chains below, sequenced in a study of cytomegalovirus exposure and HLA in healthy donors. Sequencing was performed with immunoSEQ multiplex PCR; in TCRdb, only in-frame clones are kept and a portion is missing. The sample shows roughly 310,000 clones, around 90% of them seen only once. Sequenced input: PBMCs. The origin of the receptors is a man aged 25 to 45 in good health and CMV-seronegative.

V is TRBV6-1 and J is TRBJ2-1, with TRBD1 as a possible D gene (6 bases). The CDR3 spans 13 residues. Between the trimmed V and J ends, which lost 4 bases and 10 bases, there was a span of 14 bases. CDR1 is MNHNS and CDR2 is SASEGT in the germline V gene. CDR3 bases: TGTGCCAGCAGTGTTAACAGGGTTGGGGAGCAGTTCTTC. This encodes CASSVNRVGEQFF.

This rearrangement joins TRBV7-2 to TRBJ2-2, with 8 bases matching TRBD2. V lost 1 base and J lost 0; bases outside the gene matches: 1. CDR3 length: 16 amino acids. The germline CDR1 and CDR2 sequences are SGHTA and FQGNSA. Here the CDR3 reads CASSLVGGANTGELFF. CDR3 DNA: TGTGCCAGCAGCTTAGTCGGGGGGGCGAACACCGGGGAGCTGTTTTTT.

This CDR3 is CASSLALGGRFPQGYTF. In DNA, the CDR3 is TGTGCCAGCAGCTTGGCCTTAGGGGGCCGGTTCCCGCAGGGCTACACCTTC. The chain couples TRBV5-4 to TRBJ1-2; 7 bases map to TRBD1. The CDR3 contains 17 residues. Germline V lookup: CDR1 SGHNT, CDR2 YYREEE (reference sequence). J gave up 8 bases and V 0 bases, and 16 bases lay outside the gene matches.

The V call is TRBV11-2, the J call TRBJ2-7, with D perhaps matching TRBD2 (6 bases). The germline V gene has CDR1 SGHAT and CDR2 FQNNGV. The CDR3 is 13 amino acids. The ends were cut back, 5 bases at V and 9 bases at J, with 17 bases in the middle. The CDR3 DNA reads as TGTGCCAGCAGCCGGACACGGGAGACCGTGCAGTACTTC. Amino acid sequence: CASSRTRETVQYF.

V and J are TRBV13 and TRBJ2-3, with 9 bases fitting TRBD2. Unmatched junction bases numbered 4, after V lost 6 bases and J lost 0 bases. Germline V gene data show CDR1 as PRHDT and CDR2 as FYEKMQ (reference sequence). The CDR3 totals 15 residues. In DNA form, the CDR3 reads TGTGCCAGCAGGAAGCGGGGGGTCAGCACAGATACGCAGTATTTT. It specifies CASRKRGVSTDTQYF.